What follows describes a single T cell receptor beta chain. This entry is derived from a study of blood T cell repertoires in COVID-19. About the study: Acute and convalescent COVID-19 specimens originated in the United States, Italy and Spain. The cDNA or gDNA used as material had been derived from T cells, B-cell-depleted T cells, or PBMCs.

The CDR3 totals 14 residues. V trimming: 5 bases; J trimming: 1 base; junction bases outside the gene matches: 4. The germline gives CDR1 SGHRS, CDR2 YFSETQ. Authors' methods: Reference gene primer amplification gave estimated nucleated cell counts. The method was immunoSEQ multiplex PCR; TCRdb's version includes in-frame clones alone and lacks a portion of them. That table gives V, J and clone size, and the DNA gave D and trimming. The repertoire consists of roughly 53,000 clones, with 80% to 90% occurring once and the leading ten covering around 2.7%. Specimen: peripheral blood. This chain joins TRBV5-1 and TRBJ1-1; 8 positions match TRBD1. The receptor comes from a man aged 80 or over with acute or convalescent COVID-19. CDR3 coding DNA: TGCGCCAGCAGACCCGGGACAGGGAACACTGAAGCTTTCTTT. Translating gives CASRPGTGNTEAFF.